Included here is one TCR beta chain sequence, with context. Additional DNA sequences in this sample encode the identical CDR3. The data are from a study of technical replicates of blood from a few donors. This CDR3 region has 14 residues. J lost 1 base, V lost 3 bases, and 3 bases had no gene match. Germline V gene data show CDR1 as SGHRS and CDR2 as YFSETQ. Assay used: immunoSEQ multiplex PCR; TCRdb lists only in-frame clones, some missing. Of 50,000 to 70,000 clones in the sample, 70% to 90% are singletons; the top ten hold 5% to 6%. Source material: PBMCs. This rearrangement joins TRBV5-1 to TRBJ1-1; the match to TRBD1 covers 7 bases. The receptor's source is a human donor in good health. Some clones in this sample may be carry-over from other donors' samples. DNA of the CDR3: TGCGCCAGCAGCTCAGGGACAGCGAACACTGAAGCTTTCTTT. Encoded protein: CASSSGTANTEAFF. The full variable domain, completed using reference TRBV5-1 and TRBJ1-1, is KAGVTQTPRYLIKTRGQQVTLSCSPISGHRSVSWYQQTPGQGLQFLFEYFSETQRNKGNFPGRFSGRQFSNSRSEMNVSTLELGDSALYLCASSSGTANTEAFFGQGTRLTVV.